The 24 T cell receptor beta chains presented below share a single source sample, sequenced in a study of T cells in Graves' hyperthyroidism and ophthalmopathy. Amplified TCR beta CDR3 regions came from RNA transcripts. HTBI primers drove first-round RT-PCR of the TCR CDR3. MiXCR was run by TCRdb on the multiplex PCR reads, yielding one entry per CDR3 protein. Of a few hundred thousand distinct CDR3 sequences in the sample, about 18% were seen once. The sequenced material came from blood. The receptors were gathered from a woman younger than 30 with Graves' hyperthyroidism.

This clonotype has a handful of counts. The chain couples TRBV6-4 to TRBJ2-2; D remains ambiguous. Deletions cut 6 bases from V and 3 bases from J, with 11 bases between. This CDR3 spans 14 amino acids. Germline-derived CDR1 and CDR2 are MRHNA and SNTAGT. CDR3 in amino acids: CASSRTQDTGELFF. The CDR3 nucleotides read TGTGCCAGCAGCCGGACCCAGGACACCGGGGAGCTGTTTTTT.

This clonotype appeared many times. The gene calls are TRBV12-3 or TRBV12-4 and TRBJ2-6, with TRBD1 identical over 7 bases. J gave up 0 bases and V 4 bases, and 9 bases lay outside the gene matches. The CDR3 is made up of 18 amino acids. CDR3 nucleotide sequence: TGTGCCAGCAGTTATAACAGGGGAATGGGCTCTGGGGCCAACGTCCTGACTTTC. Residues: CASSYNRGMGSGANVLTF.

The sample holds many counts of this clonotype. The chain recombines TRBV27 with TRBJ2-2, with TRBD1 matching over 9 bases. In germline, CDR1 is MNHEY, CDR2 SMNVEV (reference sequence). Trimming at V came to 5 bases and at J to 6 bases, leaving 10 bases not matched to a gene. CDR3 length: 16 amino acids. The CDR3 sequence is CASSERDRVFPGELFF. The DNA of the CDR3 is TGTGCCAGCAGTGAGCGGGACAGGGTGTTCCCCGGGGAGCTGTTTTTT.

This clonotype was seen repeatedly, ten times or more. The rearrangement joins TRBV6-1 to TRBJ2-7, with 9 bases that match TRBD1. This CDR3 is built from 16 residues. Germline V gives CDR1 MNHNS, CDR2 SASEGT. Trimming took 6 bases from V and 3 from J; bases not matched to a gene: 12. This chain's CDR3 is CASSQGDRELHYEQYF. DNA for the CDR3: TGTGCCAGCAGCCAGGGGGACAGGGAACTACACTACGAGCAGTACTTC.

In this sample, this clonotype turned up many times. This chain joins TRBV2 and TRBJ1-1, with a possible D match to TRBD1 (5 bases). V was pared by 4 bases and J by 0 bases, with 12 bases between. Germline-derived CDR1 and CDR2 are SNHLY and FYNNEI. The CDR3 is made up of 15 amino acids. CDR3 in DNA: TGTGCCAGCAGTGCACAGGTGCTCATGAACACTGAAGCTTTCTTT. It yields the protein CASSAQVLMNTEAFF.

This chain connects TRBV3-1 to TRBJ1-2, with D perhaps TRBD1 (5 bases). The V gene lost 4 bases and the J gene lost 2 bases, with 14 bases spanning the gap. The CDR3 consists of 15 residues. From germline, CDR1 is LGHDT and CDR2 YNNKEL (reference sequence). In DNA form, the CDR3 reads TGTGCCAGCAGCCGAATCCAGGGCAGAAACTATGGCTACACCTTC. It is translated as CASSRIQGRNYGYTF.

This clonotype was recorded many times. The chain has TRBV6-5 and TRBJ1-5, with D hard to call. The CDR3 extends over 17 amino acids. CDR1 and CDR2 from the germline V gene are MNHEY and SVGAGI. Trimming removed 0 bases at V and 2 bases at J, with 14 bases between. The CDR3 sequence is CASSYSRGGLRNQPQHF. The CDR3 DNA is TGTGCCAGCAGTTACTCGCGAGGCGGTCTGCGCAATCAGCCCCAGCATTTT.

A few counts support this clonotype. This chain links TRBV5-1 with TRBJ1-1; TRBD1 aligns across 7 bases. Germline CDR1 is SGHRS and CDR2 is YFSETQ. J was trimmed by 5 bases and V by 1 base; bases with no gene match: 5. This CDR3 region has 14 residues. The CDR3 sequence is CASSLIGGMTEAFF. The CDR3 region has the DNA TGCGCCAGCAGCTTGATAGGGGGCATGACTGAAGCTTTCTTT.

This clonotype was found many times. The chain has TRBV5-5 and TRBJ2-2, with 7 bases lining up with TRBD2. Germline V gene lookup returns CDR1 SGHKS and CDR2 YYEKEE (reference sequence). Losses at the gene ends were 5 bases for V and 4 bases for J; bases not matched to a gene: 11. The CDR3 is 16 amino acids. DNA of the CDR3: TGTGCCAGCAGTCCGGGGGGACTTAGGGGCACCGGGGAGCTGTTTTTT. This encodes CASSPGGLRGTGELFF.

This clonotype was seen at least ten times. This sequence joins TRBV12-3 or TRBV12-4 and TRBJ2-2; D not resolved. CDR3 length: 15 residues. V gave up 3 bases and J gave up 2 bases, with 10 bases separating them. CDR3 DNA sequence: TGTGCCAGCAGTTTTCCCGGCAGTAACACCGGGGAGCTGTTTTTT. It codes for CASSFPGSNTGELFF.

The table lists this clonotype with many counts. J is TRBJ2-7 and V is TRBV10-3, with 7 positions matching TRBD1. The V gene end was trimmed by 7 bases and the J gene end by 0 bases; junction bases not matched to a gene: 6. Germline-derived CDR1 and CDR2 are ENHRY and SYGVKD. The CDR3 loop spans 14 amino acids. CDR3 in amino acids: CAITPGQVSYEQYF. In DNA, the CDR3 is TGTGCCATCACCCCCGGACAGGTCTCCTACGAGCAGTACTTC.

This clonotype was detected many times. The rearrangement joins TRBV20-1 to TRBJ1-1; TRBD1 might be the D (6 bases). V was cut by 5 bases and J by 2 bases, with 21 bases left in between. Germline V gives CDR1 DFQATT, CDR2 SNEGSKA (reference sequence). The CDR3 totals 16 residues. CDR3 region: CSAFNPSTGTNTEAFF. In DNA, the CDR3 is TGCAGTGCTTTCAACCCTTCGACAGGAACTAACACTGAAGCTTTCTTT.

This clonotype was picked up many times. CDR3 in amino acids: CASSRESEAFF. The DNA for the CDR3 is TGCGCCAGCAGCCGAGAAAGTGAAGCTTTCTTT. The chain combines TRBV4-1 with TRBJ1-1; D remains unclear. The germline CDR1 and CDR2 sequences are MGHRA and YSYEKL. This CDR3 comprises 11 residues. V gave up 4 bases and J gave up 7 bases, with 7 bases separating them.

The sample holds many counts of this clonotype. This chain links TRBV18 with TRBJ1-1, with D perhaps matching TRBD1 (6 bases). Looked up from germline, CDR1 is KGHSH and CDR2 is LQKENI. The CDR3 length is 14 residues. With 6 bases removed from V and 6 bases from J, the gap between germline ends came to 17 bases. Here the CDR3 reads CASSGHPRDAEAFF. The CDR3 nucleotides read TGTGCCAGCTCGGGACATCCTAGGGACGCTGAAGCTTTCTTT.

This clonotype was seen more than once but under ten times. The chain uses TRBV6-1 and TRBJ1-1; 7 bases match TRBD1. The germline CDR1 and CDR2 sequences are MNHNS and SASEGT. V was pared by 8 bases and J by 1 base, with 10 bases of the junction left unmatched. This CDR3 contains 15 residues. This chain's CDR3 is CASRTGLGTNTEAFF. As DNA, the CDR3 is TGTGCCAGCCGGACAGGCCTCGGAACGAACACTGAAGCTTTCTTT.

V is TRBV12-5 and J is TRBJ1-1; D remains ambiguous. Germline lookup yields CDR1 LGHNT and CDR2 FRNRAP. V lost 1 base, J lost 2 bases, and 8 bases lay in between. The CDR3 covers 14 residues. The CDR3 DNA is TGTGCTAGTGGTTTGGGGACCCCCAACACTGAAGCTTTCTTT. Translating gives CASGLGTPNTEAFF. Together with reference TRBV12-5 and TRBJ1-1, the CDR3 gives the full variable domain: DARVTQTPRHKVTEMGQEVTMRCQPILGHNTVFWYRQTMMQGLELLAYFRNRAPLDDSGMPKDRFSAEMPDATLATLKIQPSEPRDSAVYFCASGLGTPNTEAFFGQGTRLTVV.

The chain combines TRBV3-1 with TRBJ1-3; TRBD1 matches at 7 bases. The CDR3 is 14 residues long. Per the germline V gene, CDR1 is LGHDT and CDR2 is YNNKEL (reference sequence). The ends lost 3 bases at V and 5 bases at J; junction bases unmatched: 4. CDR3 sequence: CASSQGDSRNTIYF. For the CDR3, the DNA is TGTGCCAGCAGCCAGGGGGACAGCAGAAACACCATATATTTT.

This clonotype was counted many times. The rearrangement uses TRBV20-1 and TRBJ1-2; TRBD1 might be the D (5 bases). Per the germline V gene, CDR1 is DFQATT and CDR2 is SNEGSKA (reference sequence). This CDR3 has 15 residues. The V end lost 0 bases, the J end lost 8 bases, and 19 bases lay between the germline ends. In DNA, the CDR3 is TGCAGTGCTAGAGATGGAGCGCAGGGTAGGGGCGGCTACACCTTC. It translates to CSARDGAQGRGGYTF.

This clonotype was seen ten or more times. The chain couples TRBV6-5 to TRBJ1-3; D not resolved. The length of the CDR3 is 17 residues. Trimming removed 2 bases at V and 4 bases at J, with 18 bases between. The germline CDR1 and CDR2 sequences are MNHEY and SVGAGI. CDR3 DNA: TGTGCCAGCAGTTACCTGGCAGGCACCGGCTCCGGAAACACCATATATTTT. Amino acid sequence: CASSYLAGTGSGNTIYF.

This clonotype was detected many times. This rearrangement joins TRBV5-1 to TRBJ1-6; D remains ambiguous. V shed 7 bases and J shed 6 bases, with 11 bases lying between them. Per the germline V gene, CDR1 is SGHRS and CDR2 is YFSETQ. The CDR3 has 13 amino acids. For the CDR3, the DNA is TGCGCCAGCTGCCGGGAAAGTAATTCACCCCTCCACTTT. Protein sequence: CASCRESNSPLHF. Full variable domain (missing parts from reference TRBV5-1 and TRBJ1-6): KAGVTQTPRYLIKTRGQQVTLSCSPISGHRSVSWYQQTPGQGLQFLFEYFSETQRNKGNFPGRFSGRQFSNSRSEMNVSTLELGDSALYLCASCRESNSPLHFGNGTRLTVT.

This clonotype was recorded at least ten times. The chain is built from TRBV19 and TRBJ1-2, with 8 bases aligning to TRBD1. Germline CDR1 LNHDA, CDR2 SQIVND (reference sequence). The CDR3 is 13 residues long. V lost 6 bases and J lost 7; bases outside the gene matches: 7. CDR3 protein: CASSNQGARGYTF. CDR3 coding DNA: TGTGCCAGTAGCAACCAGGGGGCGCGTGGCTACACCTTC.

V and J are TRBV20-1 and TRBJ2-7; 13 bases agree with TRBD2. V lost 1 base, J lost 2 bases, and 8 bases stayed unmatched. The CDR3 has 17 residues. Germline values: CDR1 DFQATT, CDR2 SNEGSKA (reference sequence). CDR3 in amino acids: CSARALTSGGGPYEQYF. The CDR3 DNA is TGCAGTGCTAGAGCTTTAACTAGCGGGGGGGGTCCCTACGAGCAGTACTTC.

On this clonotype itself: A much larger clone lies a single base off, so this may be a read error. The chain couples TRBV4-2 to TRBJ1-1; no clear D gene. CDR3 length: 16 amino acids. Germline CDR1 reads LGHNA; CDR2 reads YNFKEQ. The V end lost 4 bases, the J end lost 3 bases, and 18 bases lay between the germline ends. The CDR3 here is CASSPRPGPSDTEAFF. The CDR3 region has the DNA TGTGCCAGCAGCCCTAGGCCCGGACCCTCGGACACTGAAGCTTTCTTT.

This clonotype showed up many times. The chain recombines TRBV28 with TRBJ1-1; D uncertain. V gave up 0 bases and J gave up 3 bases, with 5 bases separating them. The length of the CDR3 is 13 residues. The V gene's germline CDR1 is MDHEN and CDR2 SYDVKM. The CDR3 bases are TGTGCCAGCAGTTTATGGGGTTACACTGAAGCTTTCTTT. Encoded protein: CASSLWGYTEAFF.